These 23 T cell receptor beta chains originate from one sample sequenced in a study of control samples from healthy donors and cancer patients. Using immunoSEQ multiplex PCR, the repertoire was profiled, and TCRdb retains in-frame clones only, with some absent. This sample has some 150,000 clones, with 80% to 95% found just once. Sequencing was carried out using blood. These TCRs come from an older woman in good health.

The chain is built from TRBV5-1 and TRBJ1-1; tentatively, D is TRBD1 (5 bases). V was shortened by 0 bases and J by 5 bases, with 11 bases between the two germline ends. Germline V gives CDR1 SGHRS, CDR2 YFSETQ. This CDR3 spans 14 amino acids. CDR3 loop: CASSLGRGGTEAFF. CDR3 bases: TGCGCCAGCAGCTTGGGAAGGGGAGGGACTGAAGCTTTCTTT.

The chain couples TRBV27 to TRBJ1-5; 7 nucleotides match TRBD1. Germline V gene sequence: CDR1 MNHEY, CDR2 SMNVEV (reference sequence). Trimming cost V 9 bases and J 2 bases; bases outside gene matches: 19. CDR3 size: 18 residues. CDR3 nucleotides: TGTGCCAGTAGATCCTTAGCGGAGGGCAGGGGGGGCAATCAGCCCCAGCATTTT. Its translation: CASRSLAEGRGGNQPQHF.

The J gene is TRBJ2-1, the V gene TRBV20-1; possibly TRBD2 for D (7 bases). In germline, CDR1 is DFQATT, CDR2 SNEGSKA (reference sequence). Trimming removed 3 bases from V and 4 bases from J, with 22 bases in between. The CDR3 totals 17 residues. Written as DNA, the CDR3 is TGCAGTGCTAGTCCCCCCCGGGGGGCATCGAAATACAATGAGCAGTTCTTC. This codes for CSASPPRGASKYNEQFF.

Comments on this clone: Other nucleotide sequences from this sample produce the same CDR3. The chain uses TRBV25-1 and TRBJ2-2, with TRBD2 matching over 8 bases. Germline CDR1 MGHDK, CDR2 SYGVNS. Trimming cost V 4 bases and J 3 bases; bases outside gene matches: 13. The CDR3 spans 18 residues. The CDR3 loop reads CASSGYREGGRDTGELFF. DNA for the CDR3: TGTGCCAGCAGTGGGTATCGGGAGGGGGGGCGAGACACCGGGGAGCTGTTTTTT.

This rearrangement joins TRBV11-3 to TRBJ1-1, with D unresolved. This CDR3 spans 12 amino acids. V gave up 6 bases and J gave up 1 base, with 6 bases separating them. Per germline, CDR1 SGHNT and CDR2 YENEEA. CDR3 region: CASSTGNTEAFF. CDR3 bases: TGTGCCAGCAGTACGGGGAACACTGAAGCTTTCTTT. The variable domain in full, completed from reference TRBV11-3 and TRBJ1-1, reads EAGVVQSPRYKIIEKKQPVAFWCNPISGHNTLYWYLQNLGQGPELLIRYENEEAVDDSQLPKDRFSAERLKGVDSTLKIQPAELGDSAVYLCASSTGNTEAFFGQGTRLTVV.

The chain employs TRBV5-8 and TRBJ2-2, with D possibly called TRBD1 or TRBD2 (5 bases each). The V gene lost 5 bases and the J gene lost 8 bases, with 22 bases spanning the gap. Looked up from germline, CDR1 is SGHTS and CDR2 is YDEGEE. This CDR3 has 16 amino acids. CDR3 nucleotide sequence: TGTGCCAGCAGATTGCCCGGGACCGGGGCGTGGGGGGAGCTGTTTTTT. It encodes CASRLPGTGAWGELFF.

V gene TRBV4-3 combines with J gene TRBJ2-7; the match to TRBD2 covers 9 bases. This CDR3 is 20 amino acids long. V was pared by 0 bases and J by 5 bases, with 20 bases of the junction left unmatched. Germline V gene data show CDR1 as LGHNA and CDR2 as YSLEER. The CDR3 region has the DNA TGCGCCAGCAGCCAAGAATTACGGACTAGCGAGCCTCGGACCTACCACGAGCAGTACTTC. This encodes CASSQELRTSEPRTYHEQYF.

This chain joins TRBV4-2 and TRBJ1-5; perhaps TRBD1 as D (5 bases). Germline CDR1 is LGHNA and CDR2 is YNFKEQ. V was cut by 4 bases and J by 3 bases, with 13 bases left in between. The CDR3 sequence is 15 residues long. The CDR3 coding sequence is TGTGCCAGCAGCCCAACCGGGACGGACAATCAGCCCCAGCATTTT. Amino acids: CASSPTGTDNQPQHF.

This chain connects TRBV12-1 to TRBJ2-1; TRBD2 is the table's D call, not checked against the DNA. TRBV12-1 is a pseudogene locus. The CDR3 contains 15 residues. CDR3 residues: CASSLASVDYNEQFF. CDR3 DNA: TGTGCCAGCAGCTTAGCTAGCGTCGATTACAATGAGCAGTTCTTC.

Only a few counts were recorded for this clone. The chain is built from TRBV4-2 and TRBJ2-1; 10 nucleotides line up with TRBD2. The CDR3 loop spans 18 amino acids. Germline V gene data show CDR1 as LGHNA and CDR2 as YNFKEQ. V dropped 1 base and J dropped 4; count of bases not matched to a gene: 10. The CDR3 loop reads CASSQGLSSGGYYNEQFF. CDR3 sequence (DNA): TGTGCCAGCAGCCAAGGGTTATCTAGCGGGGGATATTACAATGAGCAGTTCTTC.

CDR3 sequence: CASSPRTGRIYEQYF. CDR3 in DNA: TGTGCCAGCAGCCCTCGGACAGGACGGATCTACGAGCAGTACTTC. This sequence joins TRBV3-1 (or the pseudogene TRBV3-2) and TRBJ2-7, with 7 bases fitting TRBD1. Per the germline V gene, CDR1 is LGHDT and CDR2 is YNNKEL (reference sequence). The ends lost 4 bases at V and 3 bases at J; junction bases unmatched: 9. The CDR3 covers 15 residues.

CDR3 bases: TGCGCCAGCAGCCAGCAGGACAGGGCCCCTGAAGCTTTCTTT. Translating it yields CASSQQDRAPEAFF. The chain is built from TRBV4-1 and TRBJ1-1, with 8 positions matching TRBD1. The CDR3 contains 14 residues. The J segment lost 6 bases and the V segment lost 3 bases, leaving 6 bases of the junction unmatched. Germline lookup yields CDR1 MGHRA and CDR2 YSYEKL.

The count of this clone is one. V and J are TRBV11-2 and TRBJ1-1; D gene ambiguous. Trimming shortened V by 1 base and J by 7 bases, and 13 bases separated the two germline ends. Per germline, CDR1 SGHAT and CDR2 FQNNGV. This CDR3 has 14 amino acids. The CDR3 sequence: CASSLVSGLGEAFF. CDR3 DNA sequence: TGTGCCAGCAGCTTAGTGTCAGGATTAGGTGAAGCTTTCTTT.

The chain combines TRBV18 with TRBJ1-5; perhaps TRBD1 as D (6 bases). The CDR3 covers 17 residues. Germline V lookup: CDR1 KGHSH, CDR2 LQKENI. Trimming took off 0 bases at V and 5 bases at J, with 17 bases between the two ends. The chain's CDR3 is CASSPPRGTREHQPQHF. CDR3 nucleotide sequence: TGTGCCAGCTCACCACCGAGAGGGACACGGGAGCATCAGCCCCAGCATTTT.

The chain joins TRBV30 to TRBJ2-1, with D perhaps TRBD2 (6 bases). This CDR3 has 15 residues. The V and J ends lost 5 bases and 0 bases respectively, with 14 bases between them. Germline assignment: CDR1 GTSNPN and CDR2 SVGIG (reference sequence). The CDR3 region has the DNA TGTGCCTGGGCTGGGGGGTCCAGCTCCTACAATGAGCAGTTCTTC. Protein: CAWAGGSSSYNEQFF.

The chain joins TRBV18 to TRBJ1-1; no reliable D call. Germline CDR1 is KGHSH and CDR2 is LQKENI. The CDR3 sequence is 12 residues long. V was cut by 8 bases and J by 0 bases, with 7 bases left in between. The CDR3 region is CASESVNTEAFF. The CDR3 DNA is TGTGCCAGCGAGTCAGTGAACACTGAAGCTTTCTTT.

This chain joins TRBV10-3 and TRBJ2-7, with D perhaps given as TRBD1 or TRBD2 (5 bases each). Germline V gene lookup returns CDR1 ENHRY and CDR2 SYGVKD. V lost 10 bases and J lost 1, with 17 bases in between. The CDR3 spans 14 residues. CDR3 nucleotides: TGTGCCACCGGGGTTCAGGGTGGGTCCTACGAGCAGTACTTC. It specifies CATGVQGGSYEQYF.

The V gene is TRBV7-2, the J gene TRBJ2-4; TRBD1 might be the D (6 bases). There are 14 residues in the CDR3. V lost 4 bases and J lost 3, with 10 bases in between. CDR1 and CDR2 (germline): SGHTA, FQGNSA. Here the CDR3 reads CASSSGQSKNIQYF. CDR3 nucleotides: TGTGCCAGCAGCTCCGGACAGAGCAAAAACATTCAGTACTTC.

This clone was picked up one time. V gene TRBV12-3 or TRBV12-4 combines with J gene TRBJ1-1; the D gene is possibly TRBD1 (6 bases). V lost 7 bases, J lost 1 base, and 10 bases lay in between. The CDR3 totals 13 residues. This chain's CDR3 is CASIQTGNTEAFF. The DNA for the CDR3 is TGTGCCAGCATACAGACAGGGAACACTGAAGCTTTCTTT.

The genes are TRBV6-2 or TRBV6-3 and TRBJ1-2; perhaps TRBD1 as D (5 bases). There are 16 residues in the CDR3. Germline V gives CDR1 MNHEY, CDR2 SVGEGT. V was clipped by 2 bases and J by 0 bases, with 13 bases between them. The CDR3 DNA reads TGTGCCAGCAGTTACGTACGACAGTACGCTAACTATGGCTACACCTTC. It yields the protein CASSYVRQYANYGYTF.

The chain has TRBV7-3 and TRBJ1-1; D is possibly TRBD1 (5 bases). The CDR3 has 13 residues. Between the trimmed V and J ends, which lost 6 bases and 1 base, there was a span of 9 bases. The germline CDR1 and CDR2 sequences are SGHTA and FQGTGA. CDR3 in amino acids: CASRGPGNTEAFF. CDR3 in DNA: TGTGCCAGCAGGGGACCGGGGAACACTGAAGCTTTCTTT. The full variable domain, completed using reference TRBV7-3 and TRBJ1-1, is GAGVSQTPSNKVTEKGKYVELRCDPISGHTALYWYRQSLGQGPEFLIYFQGTGAADDSGLPNDRFFAVRPEGSVSTLKIQRTERGDSAVYLCASRGPGNTEAFFGQGTRLTVV.

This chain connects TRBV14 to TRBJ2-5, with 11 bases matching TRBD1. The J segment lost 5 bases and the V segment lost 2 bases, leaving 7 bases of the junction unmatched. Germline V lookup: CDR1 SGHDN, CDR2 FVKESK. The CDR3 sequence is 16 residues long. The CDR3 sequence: CASSQSGTGGRETQYF. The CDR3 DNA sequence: TGTGCCAGCAGCCAATCCGGGACAGGGGGTCGTGAGACCCAGTACTTC.

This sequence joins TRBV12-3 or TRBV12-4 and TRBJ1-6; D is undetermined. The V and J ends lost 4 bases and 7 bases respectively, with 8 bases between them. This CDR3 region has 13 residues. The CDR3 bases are TGTGCCAGCAGTTCCCGTAGGAATTCACCCCTCCACTTT. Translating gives CASSSRRNSPLHF.